The T cell receptor beta chain under discussion was sequenced for a study of T cells in localized non-small cell lung cancer. Study findings and constraints: Appearances in adjacent lung were noted for a median about 50 of the top 100 tumor clones. Uninvolved adjacent lung showed higher T cell clonality than tumor. Those with higher blood T cell density had longer overall survival.

Worth noting for this clone: Its antigen is currently unknown.

J was trimmed by 7 bases and V by 5 bases; bases with no gene match: 8. The CDR3 runs to 15 residues. CDR1 is SGHVS and CDR2 is FQNEAQ in the germline V gene. The repertoire was sequenced with immunoSEQ multiplex PCR; TCRdb's copy has only in-frame clones and lacks some. The table includes tens of thousands of clones, around 90% detected once. Sequenced material: peripheral blood, taken before any cancer treatment. The chain joins TRBV7-8 to TRBJ2-1, with 10 bases matching TRBD2. The TCR originated in a woman aged 35 to 70 with stage I lung adenocarcinoma. The chain's CDR3 is CASSPAERGGNEQFF. CDR3 in DNA: TGTGCCAGCAGCCCCGCTGAGCGGGGGGGGAATGAGCAGTTCTTC.